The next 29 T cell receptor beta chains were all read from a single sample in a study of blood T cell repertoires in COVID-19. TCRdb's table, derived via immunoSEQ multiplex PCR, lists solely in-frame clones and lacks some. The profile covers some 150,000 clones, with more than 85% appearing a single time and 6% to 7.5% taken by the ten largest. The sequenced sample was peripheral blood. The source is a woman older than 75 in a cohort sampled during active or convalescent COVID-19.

CDR3 in amino acids: CASSHSGTRRYEQYF. DNA of the CDR3: TGTGCCAGCAGCCACTCCGGGACTAGGAGGTACGAGCAGTACTTC. This chain uses TRBV3-1 (or the pseudogene TRBV3-2) with TRBJ2-7; 8 bases match TRBD2. Germline assignment: CDR1 LGHDT and CDR2 YNNKEL (reference sequence). The CDR3 has 15 amino acids. V was pared by 3 bases and J by 4 bases, with 8 bases of the junction left unmatched.

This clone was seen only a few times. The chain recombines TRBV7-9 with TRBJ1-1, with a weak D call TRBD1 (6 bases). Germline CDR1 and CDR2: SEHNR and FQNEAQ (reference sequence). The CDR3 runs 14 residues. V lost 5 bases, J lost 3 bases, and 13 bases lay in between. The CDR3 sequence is CASSVTGFHTEAFF. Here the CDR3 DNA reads TGTGCCAGCAGCGTAACAGGGTTTCACACTGAAGCTTTCTTT.

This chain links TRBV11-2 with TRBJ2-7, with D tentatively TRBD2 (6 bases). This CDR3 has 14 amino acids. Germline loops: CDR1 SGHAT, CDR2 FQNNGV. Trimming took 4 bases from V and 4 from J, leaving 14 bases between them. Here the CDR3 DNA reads TGTGCCAGCAGCTCGGGTCCGGGAGATTACGAGCAGTACGTC. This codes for CASSSGPGDYEQYV.

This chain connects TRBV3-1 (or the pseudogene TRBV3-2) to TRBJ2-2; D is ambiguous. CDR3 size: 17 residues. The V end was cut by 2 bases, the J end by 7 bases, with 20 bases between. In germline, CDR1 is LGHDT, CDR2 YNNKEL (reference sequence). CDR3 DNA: TGTGCCAGCAGCCAACCTCTGATCTCAGGCCGGATCGGGGAGCTGTTTTTT. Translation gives CASSQPLISGRIGELFF.

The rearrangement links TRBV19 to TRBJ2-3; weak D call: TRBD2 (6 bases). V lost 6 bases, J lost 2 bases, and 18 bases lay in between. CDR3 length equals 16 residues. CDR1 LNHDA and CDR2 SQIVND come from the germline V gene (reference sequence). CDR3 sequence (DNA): TGTGCCAGTAGCCCCCCGGATAGCGGTATCACAGATACGCAGTATTTT. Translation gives CASSPPDSGITDTQYF.

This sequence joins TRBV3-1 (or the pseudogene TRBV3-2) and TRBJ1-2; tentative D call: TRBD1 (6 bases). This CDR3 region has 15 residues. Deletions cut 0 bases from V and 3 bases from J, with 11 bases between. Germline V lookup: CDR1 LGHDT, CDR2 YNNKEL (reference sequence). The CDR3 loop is CASSQDSKGDYGYTF. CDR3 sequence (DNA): TGTGCCAGCAGCCAAGACAGTAAGGGGGACTATGGCTACACCTTC.

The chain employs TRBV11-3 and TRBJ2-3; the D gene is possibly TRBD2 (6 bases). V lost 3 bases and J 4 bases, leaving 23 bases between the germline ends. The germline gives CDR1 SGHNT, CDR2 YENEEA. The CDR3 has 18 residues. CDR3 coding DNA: TGTGCCAGCAGCTTGGAGGGAGCGAGAAGAACGTTCCCAGATACGCAGTATTTT. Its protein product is CASSLEGARRTFPDTQYF.

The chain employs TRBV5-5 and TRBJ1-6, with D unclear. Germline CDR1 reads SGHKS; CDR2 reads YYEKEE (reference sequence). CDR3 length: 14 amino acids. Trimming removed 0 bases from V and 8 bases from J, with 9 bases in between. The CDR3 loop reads CASSLGALDSPLHF. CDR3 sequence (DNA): TGTGCCAGCAGCTTGGGAGCACTAGATTCACCCCTCCACTTT.

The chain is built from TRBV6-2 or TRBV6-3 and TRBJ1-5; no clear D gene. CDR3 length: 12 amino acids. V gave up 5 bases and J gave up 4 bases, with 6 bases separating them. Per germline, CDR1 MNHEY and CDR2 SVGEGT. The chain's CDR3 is CASSPENQPQHF. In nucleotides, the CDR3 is TGTGCCAGCAGTCCGGAGAATCAGCCCCAGCATTTT.

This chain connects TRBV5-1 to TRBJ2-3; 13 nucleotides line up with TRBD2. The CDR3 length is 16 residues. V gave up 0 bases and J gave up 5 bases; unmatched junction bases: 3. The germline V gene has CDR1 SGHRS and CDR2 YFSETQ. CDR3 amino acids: CASSLGTSGSQDTQYF. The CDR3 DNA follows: TGCGCCAGCAGCTTGGGGACTAGCGGGAGCCAAGATACGCAGTATTTT.

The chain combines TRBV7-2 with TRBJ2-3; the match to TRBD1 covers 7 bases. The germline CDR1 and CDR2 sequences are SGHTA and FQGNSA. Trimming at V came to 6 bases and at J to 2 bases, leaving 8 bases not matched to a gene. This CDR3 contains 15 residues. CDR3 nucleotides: TGTGCCAGCAGTAGGACAGGAGCCTCCACAGATACGCAGTATTTT. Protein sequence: CASSRTGASTDTQYF.

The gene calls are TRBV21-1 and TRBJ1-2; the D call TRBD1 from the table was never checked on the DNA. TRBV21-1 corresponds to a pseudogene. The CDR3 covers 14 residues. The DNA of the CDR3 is TGTGCCAGCAGCCAGACAGGGAACCACTATGGCTACACCTTC. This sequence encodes CASSQTGNHYGYTF.

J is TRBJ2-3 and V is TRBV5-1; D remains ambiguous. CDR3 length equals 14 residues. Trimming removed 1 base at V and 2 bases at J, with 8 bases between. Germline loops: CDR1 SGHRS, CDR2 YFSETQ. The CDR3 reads CASSLLESTDTQYF. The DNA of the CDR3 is TGCGCCAGCAGCTTGTTGGAGTCCACAGATACGCAGTATTTT.

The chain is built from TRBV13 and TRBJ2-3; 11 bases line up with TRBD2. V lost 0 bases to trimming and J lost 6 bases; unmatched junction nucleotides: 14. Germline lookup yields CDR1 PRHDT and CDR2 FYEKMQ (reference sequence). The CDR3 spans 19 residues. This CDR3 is CASSLGGTSGAHGRDTQYF. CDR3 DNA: TGTGCCAGCAGCTTAGGGGGGACTAGCGGAGCCCACGGTAGGGATACGCAGTATTTT.

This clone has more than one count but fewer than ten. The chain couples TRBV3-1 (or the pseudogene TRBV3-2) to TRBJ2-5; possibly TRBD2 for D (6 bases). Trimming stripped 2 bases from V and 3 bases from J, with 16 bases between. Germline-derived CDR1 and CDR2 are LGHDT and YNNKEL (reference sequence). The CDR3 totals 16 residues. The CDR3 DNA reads TGTGCCAGCAGCCAACGGGGGAGCGGAAGCAAAGAGACCCAGTACTTC. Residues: CASSQRGSGSKETQYF.

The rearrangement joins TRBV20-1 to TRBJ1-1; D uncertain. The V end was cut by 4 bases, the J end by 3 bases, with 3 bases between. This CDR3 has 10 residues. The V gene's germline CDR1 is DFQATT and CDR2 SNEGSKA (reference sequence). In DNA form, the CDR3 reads TGCAGTGCTATCTACACTGAAGCTTTCTTT. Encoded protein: CSAIYTEAFF.

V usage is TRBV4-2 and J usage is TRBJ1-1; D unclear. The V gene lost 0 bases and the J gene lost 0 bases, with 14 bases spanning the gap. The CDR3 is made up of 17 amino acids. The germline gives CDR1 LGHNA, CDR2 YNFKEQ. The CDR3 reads CASSQDGSGGMNTEAFF. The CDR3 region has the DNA TGTGCCAGCAGCCAAGATGGGTCGGGCGGGATGAACACTGAAGCTTTCTTT.

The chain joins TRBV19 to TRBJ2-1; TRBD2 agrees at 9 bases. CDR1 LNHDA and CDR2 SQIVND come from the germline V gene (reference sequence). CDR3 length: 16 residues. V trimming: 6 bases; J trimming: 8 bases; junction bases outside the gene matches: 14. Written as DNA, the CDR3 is TGTGCCAGTAGACCTCTAGCGGGGAAGGGTGGGGATGAGCAGTTCTTC. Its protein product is CASRPLAGKGGDEQFF. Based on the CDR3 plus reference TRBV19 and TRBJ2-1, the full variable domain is DGGITQSPKYLFRKEGQNVTLSCEQNLNHDAMYWYRQDPGQGLRLIYYSQIVNDFQKGDIAEGYSVSREKKESFPLTVTSAQKNPTAFYLCASRPLAGKGGDEQFFGPGTRLTVL.

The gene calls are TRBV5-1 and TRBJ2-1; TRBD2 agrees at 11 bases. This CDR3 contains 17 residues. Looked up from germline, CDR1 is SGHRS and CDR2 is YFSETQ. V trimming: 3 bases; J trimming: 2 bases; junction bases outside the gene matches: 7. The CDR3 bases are TGCGCCAGCAGCTCCACTAGCGGGAGCACAACCTACAATGAGCAGTTCTTC. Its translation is CASSSTSGSTTYNEQFF.

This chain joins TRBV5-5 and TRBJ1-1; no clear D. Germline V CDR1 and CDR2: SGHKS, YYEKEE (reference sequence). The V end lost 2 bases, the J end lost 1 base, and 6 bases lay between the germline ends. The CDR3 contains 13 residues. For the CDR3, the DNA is TGTGCCAGCAGCTTCCGACAGAACACTGAAGCTTTCTTT. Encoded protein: CASSFRQNTEAFF.

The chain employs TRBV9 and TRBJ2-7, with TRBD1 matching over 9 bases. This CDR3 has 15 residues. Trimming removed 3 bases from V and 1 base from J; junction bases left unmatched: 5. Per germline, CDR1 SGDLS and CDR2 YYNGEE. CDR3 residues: CASSAGQGSSYEQYF. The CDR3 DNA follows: TGTGCCAGCAGCGCGGGACAGGGCTCATCCTACGAGCAGTACTTC.

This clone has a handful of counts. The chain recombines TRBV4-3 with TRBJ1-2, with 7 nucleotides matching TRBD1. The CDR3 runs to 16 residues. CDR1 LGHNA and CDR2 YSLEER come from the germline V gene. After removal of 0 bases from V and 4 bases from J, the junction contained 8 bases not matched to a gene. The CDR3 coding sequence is TGCGCCAGCAGCCAAGATCCGGGACAGCCGACCTATGGCTACACCTTC. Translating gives CASSQDPGQPTYGYTF.

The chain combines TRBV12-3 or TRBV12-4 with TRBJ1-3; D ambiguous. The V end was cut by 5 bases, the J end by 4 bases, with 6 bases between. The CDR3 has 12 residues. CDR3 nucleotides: TGTGCCAGCAGTCCATCAGGAAACACCATATATTTT. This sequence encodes CASSPSGNTIYF.

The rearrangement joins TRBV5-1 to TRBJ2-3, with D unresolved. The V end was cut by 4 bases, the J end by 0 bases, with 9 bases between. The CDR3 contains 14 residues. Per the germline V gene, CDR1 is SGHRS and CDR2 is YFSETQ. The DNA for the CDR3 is TGCGCCAGCAGCCCCGGTCCGAGCACAGATACGCAGTATTTT. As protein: CASSPGPSTDTQYF.

This CDR3 reads CASRSRAGGPDEQFF. CDR3 DNA sequence: TGTGCCAGCAGGAGCAGAGCGGGGGGGCCGGATGAGCAGTTCTTC. The rearrangement uses TRBV5-4 and TRBJ2-1; 10 bases are a match to TRBD2. Unmatched junction bases numbered 10, after V lost 5 bases and J lost 8 bases. Germline lookup yields CDR1 SGHNT and CDR2 YYREEE (reference sequence). The CDR3 spans 15 residues.

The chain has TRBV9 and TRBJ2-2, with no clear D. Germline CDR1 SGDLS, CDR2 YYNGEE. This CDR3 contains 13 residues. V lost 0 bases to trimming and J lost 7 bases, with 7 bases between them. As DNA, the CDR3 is TGTGCCAGCAGCGTAGCCCAGAACGGGGAGCTGTTTTTT. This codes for CASSVAQNGELFF. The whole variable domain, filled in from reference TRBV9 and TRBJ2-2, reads DSGVTQTPKHLITATGQRVTLRCSPRSGDLSVYWYQQSLDQGLQFLIQYYNGEERAKGNILERFSAQQFPDLHSELNLSSLELGDSALYFCASSVAQNGELFFGEGSRLTVL.

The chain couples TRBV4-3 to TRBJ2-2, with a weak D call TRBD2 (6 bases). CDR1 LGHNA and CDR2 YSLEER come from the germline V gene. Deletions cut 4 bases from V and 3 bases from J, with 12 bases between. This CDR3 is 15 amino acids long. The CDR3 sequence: CASSPGLAYTGELFF. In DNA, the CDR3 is TGCGCCAGCAGCCCGGGACTGGCCTACACCGGGGAGCTGTTTTTT.

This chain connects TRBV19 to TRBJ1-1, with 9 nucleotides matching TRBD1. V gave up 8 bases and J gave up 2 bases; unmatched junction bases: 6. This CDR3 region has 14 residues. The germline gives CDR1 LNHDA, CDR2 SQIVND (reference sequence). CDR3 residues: CASAGQGFNTEAFF. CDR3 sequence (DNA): TGTGCCAGTGCGGGACAGGGATTTAACACTGAAGCTTTCTTT.

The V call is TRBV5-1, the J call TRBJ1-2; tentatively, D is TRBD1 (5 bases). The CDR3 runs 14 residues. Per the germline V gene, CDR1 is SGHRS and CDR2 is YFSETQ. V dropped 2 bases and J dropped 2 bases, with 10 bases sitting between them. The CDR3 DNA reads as TGCGCCAGCAGCTTAGAGTGGGGCAACTATGGCTACACCTTC. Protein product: CASSLEWGNYGYTF.